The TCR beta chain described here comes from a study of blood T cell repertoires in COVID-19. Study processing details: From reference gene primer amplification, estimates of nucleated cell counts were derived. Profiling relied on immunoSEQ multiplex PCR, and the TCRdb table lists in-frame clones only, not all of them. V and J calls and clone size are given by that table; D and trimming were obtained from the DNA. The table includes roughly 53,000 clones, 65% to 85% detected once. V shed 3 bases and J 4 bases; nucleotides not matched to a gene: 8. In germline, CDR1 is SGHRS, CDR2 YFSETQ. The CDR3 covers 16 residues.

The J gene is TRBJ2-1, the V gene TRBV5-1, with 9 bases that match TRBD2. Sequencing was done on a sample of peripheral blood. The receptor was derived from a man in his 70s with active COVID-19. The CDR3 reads CASSWAPGLAYNEQFF. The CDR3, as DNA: TGCGCCAGCAGCTGGGCCCCGGGACTAGCTTACAATGAGCAGTTCTTC. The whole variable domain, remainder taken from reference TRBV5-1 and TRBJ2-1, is KAGVTQTPRYLIKTRGQQVTLSCSPISGHRSVSWYQQTPGQGLQFLFEYFSETQRNKGNFPGRFSGRQFSNSRSEMNVSTLELGDSALYLCASSWAPGLAYNEQFFGPGTRLTVL.